Listed below are T cell receptor beta chains from one sample, sequenced in a study of cytomegalovirus exposure and HLA in healthy donors. Sequencing used immunoSEQ multiplex PCR; TCRdb keeps in-frame clones, though not all of them. The sample lists about 140,000 clones; roughly 75% were seen once. The sequencing input was PBMCs. The source of these receptors is a man in his forties in good health and CMV-seronegative. Both conserved end residues are part of each CDR3. Fields, in order: J gene, V gene, clone size, D gene, CDR3 protein, CDR3 DNA. A D gene is named only where the DNA matches it firmly. Some rows have no size entry. The others give once, few or many, or a class for an expanded clone.

j_call: TRBJ2-7
v_call: TRBV2
clone_size: -
d_call: -
cdr3_aa: CASRTTTVAYEQYF
cdr3_nt: TGTGCCAGCAGAACGACCACAGTAGCCTACGAGCAGTACTTC

j_call: TRBJ2-7
v_call: TRBV7-9
clone_size: -
d_call: -
cdr3_aa: CASSPPGDYEQYF
cdr3_nt: TGTGCCAGCAGCCCGCCCGGGGACTACGAGCAGTACTTC

j_call: TRBJ2-5
v_call: TRBV2
clone_size: -
d_call: TRBD1
cdr3_aa: CASTKIPGGGETQYF
cdr3_nt: TGTGCCAGCACCAAAATCCCAGGGGGCGGCGAGACCCAGTACTTC

j_call: TRBJ1-1
v_call: TRBV5-1
clone_size: few
d_call: TRBD1
cdr3_aa: CASSWGTGVTEAFF
cdr3_nt: TGCGCCAGCAGCTGGGGGACAGGGGTCACTGAAGCTTTCTTT

j_call: TRBJ2-5
v_call: TRBV6-5
clone_size: few
d_call: TRBD1
cdr3_aa: CASSPDRQETQYF
cdr3_nt: TGTGCCAGCAGCCCGGACAGGCAAGAGACCCAGTACTTC

j_call: TRBJ1-3
v_call: TRBV27
clone_size: -
d_call: -
cdr3_aa: CASSPPGLGNTIYF
cdr3_nt: TGTGCCAGTAGCCCCCCGGGTCTTGGAAACACCATATATTTT

j_call: TRBJ2-7
v_call: TRBV7-6
clone_size: few
d_call: TRBD1
cdr3_aa: CASSLTGKYEQYF
cdr3_nt: TGTGCCAGCAGCTTGACAGGGAAGTACGAGCAGTACTTC

j_call: TRBJ2-1
v_call: TRBV7-3
clone_size: -
d_call: TRBD2
cdr3_aa: CASSSFAGGPNEQFF
cdr3_nt: TGTGCCAGCAGCTCTTTTGCGGGGGGGCCAAATGAGCAGTTCTTC

j_call: TRBJ2-7
v_call: TRBV28
clone_size: -
d_call: TRBD2
cdr3_aa: CASSLASRRGTTQYF
cdr3_nt: TGTGCCAGCAGTTTAGCCTCCCGGCGGGGGACTACGCAGTACTTC

j_call: TRBJ1-6
v_call: TRBV25-1
clone_size: -
d_call: -
cdr3_aa: CASSVAGAGHNSPLHF
cdr3_nt: TGTGCCAGCAGTGTTGCGGGGGCAGGTCATAATTCACCCCTCCACTTT

j_call: TRBJ1-1
v_call: TRBV5-6
clone_size: few
d_call: -
cdr3_aa: CASSFDRGEAFF
cdr3_nt: TGTGCCAGCAGCTTTGACCGGGGTGAAGCTTTCTTT

j_call: TRBJ2-3
v_call: TRBV5-6
clone_size: -
d_call: TRBD1
cdr3_aa: CASTHRGGPDTQYF
cdr3_nt: TGTGCCAGCACGCACAGGGGTGGGCCAGATACGCAGTATTTT

j_call: TRBJ2-5
v_call: TRBV5-1
clone_size: -
d_call: TRBD2
cdr3_aa: CASSSAPLSGGHAETQYF
cdr3_nt: TGCGCCAGCAGCTCCGCGCCATTAAGCGGGGGACATGCGGAGACCCAGTACTTC